This T cell receptor (beta chain) appears in the sequencing data of a study of blood T cell repertoires in COVID-19. Study summary: COVID-19 samples collected from the United States, Italy and Spain covered acute and convalescent phases. PBMCs, B-cell-depleted T cells, or T cells provided the cDNA or gDNA that made up the material.

The authors' processing: Reference gene primer amplification yielded estimated nucleated cell counts. Profiling relied on immunoSEQ multiplex PCR, and the TCRdb table lists in-frame clones only, not all of them. That table supplies the V and J calls and clone size; D and trimming were determined from the DNA. The table lists some 360,000 clones, more than 70% of them singletons. While infection was still active, Seattle patients were enrolled and then followed longitudinally. V lost 4 bases to trimming and J lost 8 bases, with 11 bases between them. Germline V gene data show CDR1 as LGHDT and CDR2 as YNNKEL (reference sequence). CDR3 length: 12 residues.

Sequencing was carried out using peripheral blood. J is TRBJ1-2 and V is TRBV3-1 (or the pseudogene TRBV3-2), with no clear D. The receptor comes from a woman aged 60-75 years with COVID-19, enrolled during active disease. This CDR3 is CASSRGDGGYTF. The CDR3 nucleotides are TGTGCCAGCAGCCGAGGCGATGGGGGCTACACCTTC.